This is a list of T cell receptor beta chains from one sample in a study of shared T cell receptors in the human thymus. Generated by immunoSEQ multiplex PCR, the TCRdb table keeps only in-frame clones and is missing some. The table lists over 450,000 clones, 70% to 80% of them singletons. These data were also reused for a study on human thymus T cells.

Sequencing was done on a sample of thymocytes. All receptors come from a boy under three years old with a congenital heart defect. CDR3s include the opening cysteine and the closing phenylalanine or tryptophan. A D gene is named only where the DNA matches it firmly. A clone size is listed for some rows: how often the clone was seen (once, few, many), or a class if it is expanded.

-	-	TRBV30	TRBJ1-4	CAWSVRFSLREKLFF	TGTGCCTGGAGTGTACGCTTCTCACTCAGGGAAAAACTGTTTTTT
-	-	TRBV27	TRBJ2-5	CASSRTLTATQYF	TGTGCCAGCAGCAGAACCCTGACAGCGACCCAGTACTTC
TRBD1	few	TRBV5-8	TRBJ1-5	CASSLLGQGKNQPQHF	TGTGCCAGCAGCTTGTTGGGACAGGGGAAGAATCAGCCCCAGCATTTT
TRBD2	-	TRBV27	TRBJ2-5	CASKGREGLQETQYF	TGTGCCAGTAAAGGGCGGGAGGGCCTCCAAGAGACCCAGTACTTC
TRBD2	-	TRBV7-9	TRBJ2-1	CASSKRGGASLGLLDEQFF	TGTGCCAGCAGCAAACGGGGGGGCGCGAGCTTGGGGCTCCTAGATGAGCAGTTCTTC
TRBD1	-	TRBV29-1	TRBJ1-1	CSAGQGMAFF	TGCAGCGCAGGACAGGGGATGGCTTTCTTT
-	once	TRBV5-4	TRBJ1-2	CASSLSGTLNYGYTF	TGTGCCAGCAGCCTCTCTGGGACTTTGAACTATGGCTACACCTTC
TRBD1	-	TRBV4-3	TRBJ1-2	CASSHTTGGNGYTF	TGCGCCAGCAGCCACACGACAGGGGGCAATGGCTACACCTTC
TRBD1	-	TRBV30	TRBJ2-1	CACPNRGHNEQFF	TGTGCCTGCCCCAACAGGGGCCACAATGAGCAGTTCTTC
-	once	TRBV2	TRBJ2-7	CASSEVGGRREQYF	TGTGCCAGCAGTGAGGTCGGGGGGCGGAGGGAGCAGTACTTC
TRBD1	-	TRBV27	TRBJ2-7	CASRQGQGNSYEQYF	TGTGCCAGCAGGCAGGGACAGGGTAACTCCTACGAGCAGTACTTC
-	once	TRBV27	TRBJ2-3	CASSIPGQTTDTQYF	TGTGCCAGCAGTATACCCGGACAAACAACAGATACGCAGTATTTT
TRBD1	-	TRBV9	TRBJ2-7	CASSASSFRDRGGRGYEQYF	TGTGCCAGCAGCGCAAGCTCGTTCCGGGACAGGGGGGGAAGGGGCTACGAGCAGTACTTC
-	-	TRBV5-5	TRBJ2-7	CASSHGAGCYEQYF	TGTGCCAGCAGTCACGGGGCGGGATGCTACGAGCAGTACTTC
-	-	TRBV7-2	TRBJ2-5	CASSQTGFGQETQYF	TGTGCCAGCAGCCAAACAGGGTTTGGGCAAGAGACCCAGTACTTC
TRBD1	-	TRBV10-3	TRBJ1-2	CAISDYLWDRGDYGYTF	TGTGCCATCAGTGACTACCTATGGGACAGGGGCGACTATGGCTACACCTTC
-	-	TRBV10-3	TRBJ2-2	CAITEGTPLGGELFF	TGTGCCATCACTGAAGGGACTCCTTTGGGCGGGGAGCTGTTTTTT
-	-	TRBV12-5	TRBJ1-3	CASGLVPGRDTIYF	TGTGCTAGTGGTTTGGTACCCGGGCGGGACACCATATATTTT
TRBD1	-	TRBV7-8	TRBJ2-2	CASSFGTVGELFF	TGTGCCAGCAGCTTTGGGACAGTCGGGGAGCTGTTTTTT
-	few	TRBV28	TRBJ1-1	CASSSAVNTEAFF	TGTGCCAGCAGCTCCGCAGTGAACACTGAAGCTTTCTTT
-	-	TRBV6-1	TRBJ1-1	CASSTANPAEAFF	TGTGCCAGCAGTACCGCCAATCCGGCTGAAGCTTTCTTT
TRBD1	-	TRBV5-4	TRBJ1-2	CASSPGQGANGYTF	TGTGCCAGCAGCCCGGGACAGGGGGCGAATGGCTACACCTTC
TRBD1	-	TRBV6-5	TRBJ2-7	CASSPSGQGAGEQYF	TGTGCCAGCAGTCCGTCTGGGCAGGGGGCAGGCGAGCAGTACTTC
-	-	TRBV19	TRBJ1-5	CASGQGSNQPQHF	TGTGCCAGTGGCCAGGGAAGCAATCAGCCCCAGCATTTT